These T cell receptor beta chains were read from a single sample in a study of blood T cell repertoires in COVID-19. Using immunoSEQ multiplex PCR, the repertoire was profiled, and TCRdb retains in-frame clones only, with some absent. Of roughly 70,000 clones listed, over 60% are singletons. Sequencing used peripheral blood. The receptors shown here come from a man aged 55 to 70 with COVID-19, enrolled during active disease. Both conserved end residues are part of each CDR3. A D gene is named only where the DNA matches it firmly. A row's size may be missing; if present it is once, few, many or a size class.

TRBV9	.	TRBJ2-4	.	CASSVDQGQNIQYF	TGTGCCAGCAGCGTAGACCAGGGTCAAAACATTCAGTACTTC
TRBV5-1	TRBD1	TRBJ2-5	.	CASSFGQEEETQYF	TGCGCCAGCAGCTTCGGACAGGAGGAAGAGACCCAGTACTTC
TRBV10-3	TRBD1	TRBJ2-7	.	CAISEFETGGYEQYF	TGTGCCATCAGTGAGTTTGAGACAGGGGGATACGAGCAGTACTTC
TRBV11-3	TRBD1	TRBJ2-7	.	CASSSWDSYEQYF	TGTGCCAGCAGCTCCTGGGACAGCTACGAGCAGTACTTC
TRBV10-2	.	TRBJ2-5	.	CASSDQLETQYF	TGCGCCAGCAGTGATCAATTAGAGACCCAGTACTTC
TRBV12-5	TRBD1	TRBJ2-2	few	CASGRDRGPLGELFF	TGTGCTAGTGGTCGGGACAGGGGGCCGCTCGGGGAGCTGTTTTTT
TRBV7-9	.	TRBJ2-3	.	CASSLARLGSFVPDTQYF	TGTGCCAGCAGCTTAGCGCGACTGGGGAGCTTTGTGCCCGATACGCAGTATTTT
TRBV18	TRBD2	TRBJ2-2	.	CASSLLAGVGGELFF	TGTGCCAGCTCACTACTAGCGGGAGTTGGCGGGGAGCTGTTTTTT
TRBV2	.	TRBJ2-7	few	CASSAFYEQYF	TGTGCCAGCAGTGCTTTCTACGAGCAGTACTTC
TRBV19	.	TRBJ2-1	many	CASSIDLGDEQFF	TGTGCCAGTAGTATAGATCTGGGAGATGAGCAGTTCTTC
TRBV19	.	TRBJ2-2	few	CASSIRGTNTGELFF	TGTGCCAGTAGTATTCGAGGAACGAACACCGGGGAGCTGTTTTTT
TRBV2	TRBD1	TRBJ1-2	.	CASSGGQGDYGYTF	TGTGCCAGCAGCGGCGGACAGGGTGACTATGGCTACACCTTC
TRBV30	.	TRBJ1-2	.	CAWGPPARGMYGYTF	TGTGCCTGGGGCCCCCCTGCCCGGGGGATGTATGGCTACACCTTC
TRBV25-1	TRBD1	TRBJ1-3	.	CASSEQGAPGNTIYF	TGTGCCAGCAGTGAGCAGGGGGCACCTGGAAACACCATATATTTT
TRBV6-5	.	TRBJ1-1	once	CAITTGLNTEAFF	TGTGCCATCACAACAGGGTTGAACACTGAAGCTTTCTTT
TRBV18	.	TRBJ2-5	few	CASSPTSIETQYF	TGTGCCAGCTCCCCCACTAGCATTGAGACCCAGTACTTC
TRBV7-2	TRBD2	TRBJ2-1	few	CASSLVSSGTNEQFF	TGTGCCAGCAGCTTAGTTTCTAGCGGGACGAATGAGCAGTTCTTC
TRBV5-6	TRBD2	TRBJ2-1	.	CASSLFGTSAYNEQFF	TGTGCCAGCAGCTTGTTTGGCACTAGCGCATACAATGAGCAGTTCTTC
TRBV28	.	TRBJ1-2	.	CASRPRVGYTF	TGTGCCAGCAGGCCGCGGGTTGGCTACACCTTC
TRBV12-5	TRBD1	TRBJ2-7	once	CASGTDRGWYEQYF	TGTGCTAGTGGTACGGACAGGGGGTGGTACGAGCAGTACTTC
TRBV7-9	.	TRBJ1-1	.	CASSRASKGLEAFF	TGTGCCAGCAGCCGTGCCAGTAAGGGACTTGAAGCTTTCTTT
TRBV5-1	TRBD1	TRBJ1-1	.	CASSLDRGTEAFF	TGCGCCAGCAGCTTGGACAGGGGCACTGAAGCTTTCTTT
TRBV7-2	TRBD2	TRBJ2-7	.	CASSISGGALEQYF	TGTGCCAGCAGCATCAGCGGGGGGGCCCTCGAGCAGTACTTC